This TCR beta chain was obtained from a study of blood T cells in healthy people across ages. Trimming shortened V by 1 base and J by 2 bases, and 12 bases separated the two germline ends. Germline V gene sequence: CDR1 SGHAT, CDR2 FQNNGV. The CDR3 consists of 15 residues. The use of a sample-barcoded 5' primer and a J-beta primer mix characterized a second PCR of roughly 6 to 11 cycles. TCRdb reprocessed the 5' RACE reads via MiXCR and lists one record per CDR3 protein. The table shows some 1,800,000 distinct CDR3 sequences, with about two fifths occurring only once. The sequenced sample was blood. The chain joins TRBV11-2 to TRBJ2-7, with D possibly being TRBD1 (6 bases). The TCR sequence derives from a human donor in good health. The CDR3 loop is CASSLAMDRAYEQYF. Written as DNA, the CDR3 is TGTGCCAGCAGCTTAGCCATGGACAGAGCCTACGAGCAGTACTTC.